These 6 T cell receptor beta chains were all obtained from the same sample, sequenced in a study of pediatric ulcerative colitis. During colonoscopy, one to two rectal pinch biopsies were collected. Here immunoSEQ multiplex PCR was the method, and the copy in TCRdb shows in-frame clones only, minus some. Of about 36,000 clones in the sample, less than 80% are singletons; the top ten hold 0.65% to 0.75%. The material sequenced was gut tissue. All receptors derive from a boy younger than 18 with moderate ulcerative colitis.

The chain joins TRBV7-8 to TRBJ1-1, with unresolved D. The V gene's germline CDR1 is SGHVS and CDR2 FQNEAQ. This CDR3 is built from 14 residues. V gave up 2 bases and J gave up 4 bases, with 11 bases separating them. As DNA, the CDR3 is TGTGCCAGCAGCTTACGGCCCTTGGGCACTGAAGCTTTCTTT. Encoded protein: CASSLRPLGTEAFF.

The chain combines TRBV2 with TRBJ1-1; TRBD1 agrees at 10 bases. The CDR3 contains 14 residues. Losses at the gene ends were 7 bases for V and 6 bases for J; bases not matched to a gene: 8. Germline values: CDR1 SNHLY, CDR2 FYNNEI. The CDR3 DNA reads TGTGCCAGCAACCCGGGACAGGGGATACCTGAAGCTTTCTTT. Protein: CASNPGQGIPEAFF.

The chain links TRBV29-1 to TRBJ2-5; 8 bases fit TRBD1. Trimming at V came to 6 bases and at J to 1 base, leaving 7 bases not matched to a gene. Germline V gives CDR1 SQVTM, CDR2 ANQGSEA. CDR3 size: 14 residues. CDR3 residues: CSVLGQGSQETQYF. The CDR3 nucleotides read TGCAGCGTCCTTGGACAGGGAAGCCAAGAGACCCAGTACTTC.

The V call is TRBV7-2, the J call TRBJ2-5; 8 bases are shared with TRBD1. Germline loops: CDR1 SGHTA, CDR2 FQGNSA. The ends lost 3 bases at V and 2 bases at J; junction bases unmatched: 8. CDR3 length equals 16 residues. The CDR3 DNA reads TGTGCCAGCAGCTTTTTCCCCACAGGGGGGCAAGAGACCCAGTACTTC. Translated, it gives CASSFFPTGGQETQYF.

The chain couples TRBV27 to TRBJ1-1; 9 bases are shared with TRBD1. In germline, CDR1 is MNHEY, CDR2 SMNVEV (reference sequence). CDR3 length: 15 amino acids. V lost 8 bases to trimming and J lost 0 bases; unmatched junction nucleotides: 7. The CDR3 bases are TGTGCCAGCGGCCGTGGGACAGGGCTGAACACTGAAGCTTTCTTT. Protein product: CASGRGTGLNTEAFF.

The chain is built from TRBV28 and TRBJ1-1; D unresolved. CDR1 is MDHEN and CDR2 is SYDVKM in the germline V gene. The CDR3 is 12 amino acids. The V end was cut by 3 bases, the J end by 10 bases, with 12 bases between. CDR3 nucleotides: TGTGCCAGCAGTTTCTCGAACGGAGGAGCTTTCTTT. This gives the protein CASSFSNGGAFF. The whole variable domain, filled in from reference TRBV28 and TRBJ1-1, reads DVKVTQSSRYLVKRTGEKVFLECVQDMDHENMFWYRQDPGLGLRLIYFSYDVKMKEKGDIPEGYSVSREKKERFSLILESASTNQTSMYLCASSFSNGGAFFGQGTRLTVV.